The 2 T cell receptor beta chains below come from one sample, sequenced in a study of cytomegalovirus exposure and HLA in healthy donors. The protocol was immunoSEQ multiplex PCR, while the TCRdb copy is restricted to in-frame clones and leaves out a portion. The sample holds about 200,000 clones, over 65% seen once. The material sequenced was PBMCs. The receptors originated from a woman aged 18-35 years in good health and CMV-seronegative.

V gene TRBV9 combines with J gene TRBJ2-1; D not resolved. Trimming took 0 bases from V and 5 from J, leaving 6 bases between them. Germline V lookup: CDR1 SGDLS, CDR2 YYNGEE. This CDR3 has 13 amino acids. The CDR3 DNA is TGTGCCAGCAGCGTAGAGCACAACAATGAGCAGTTCTTC. This translates into CASSVEHNNEQFF.

J is TRBJ2-1 and V is TRBV5-1, with D possibly being TRBD1 (6 bases). Germline CDR1 and CDR2: SGHRS and YFSETQ. The CDR3 runs to 16 residues. Deletions cut 2 bases from V and 8 bases from J, with 20 bases between. In nucleotides, the CDR3 is TGCGCCAGCAGCTTCGGAACAGGGAGAAAGGAAGATGAGCAGTTCTTC. Its translation: CASSFGTGRKEDEQFF.